Following are 30 T cell receptor beta chains from one sample sequenced in a study of blood T cell repertoires in COVID-19. Profiling relied on immunoSEQ multiplex PCR, and the TCRdb table lists in-frame clones only, not all of them. The sample shows 130,000 to 150,000 clones, 80% of them seen only once. Sequencing was performed on peripheral blood. These receptors were taken from a man aged 55 to 69 with active or convalescent COVID-19.

The chain couples TRBV27 to TRBJ1-1; no clear D. CDR1 is MNHEY and CDR2 is SMNVEV in the germline V gene (reference sequence). V lost 2 bases and J lost 0, with 7 bases in between. The length of the CDR3 is 14 residues. The CDR3 here is CASSLNSMNTEAFF. DNA of the CDR3: TGTGCCAGCAGTTTAAATAGTATGAACACTGAAGCTTTCTTT.

This chain joins TRBV2 and TRBJ2-3, with 13 nucleotides matching TRBD2. Germline loops: CDR1 SNHLY, CDR2 FYNNEI. With 8 bases clipped from V and 4 bases from J, the junction kept 6 bases outside the gene matches. The CDR3 runs to 15 residues. The chain's CDR3 is CASPRTSGRPDTQYF. The CDR3 coding sequence is TGTGCCAGCCCACGGACTAGCGGGAGACCAGATACGCAGTATTTT.

The V gene is TRBV28, the J gene TRBJ1-4; D not certain. V lost 0 bases to trimming and J lost 6 bases, with 11 bases between them. This CDR3 region has 15 residues. Germline CDR1 and CDR2: MDHEN and SYDVKM. This CDR3 is CASSLWEGSHEKLFF. The CDR3, as DNA: TGTGCCAGCAGTTTATGGGAGGGTAGTCATGAAAAACTGTTTTTT.

The rearrangement links TRBV5-1 to TRBJ2-2; TRBD2 agrees at 12 bases. The V and J ends lost 4 bases and 4 bases, in that order; junction bases with no gene match: 8. Germline lookup yields CDR1 SGHRS and CDR2 YFSETQ. This CDR3 has 17 residues. CDR3: CASSPSSGRARTGELFF. CDR3 in DNA: TGCGCCAGCAGCCCCTCTAGCGGGAGGGCGCGCACCGGGGAGCTGTTTTTT.

Note on this clone: An end of the junction differs from the germline gene, which may be a read error. The chain is built from TRBV28 and TRBJ1-2; the match to TRBD1 covers 10 bases. CDR1 is MDHEN, CDR2 SYDVKM, per germline. The CDR3 runs to 14 residues. CDR3 in DNA: TGTGCCAGCAGTCTATGGGACAGGGGAGGTGGCTACACCTTC. Its translation is CASSLWDRGGGYTF.

This clone was seen only a few times. The V gene is TRBV6-5, the J gene TRBJ2-7; D uncertain. The CDR3 extends over 15 amino acids. Germline loops: CDR1 MNHEY, CDR2 SVGAGI. Trimming stripped 5 bases from V and 0 bases from J, with 14 bases between. CDR3 DNA sequence: TGTGCCAGCAGTAAGCGAGGCTTGAGCTCCTACGAGCAGTACTTC. This codes for CASSKRGLSSYEQYF.

J is TRBJ1-2 and V is TRBV18, with a possible D match to TRBD1 (6 bases). Trimming pared 2 bases from V and 5 bases from J, leaving 12 bases between. Germline lookup yields CDR1 KGHSH and CDR2 LQKENI. CDR3 size: 14 residues. This CDR3 reads CASSPYGGRYGYTF. The CDR3 nucleotides read TGTGCCAGCTCACCATATGGGGGCAGGTATGGCTACACCTTC.

The chain employs TRBV27 and TRBJ2-2, with 7 positions matching TRBD2. Trimming at V came to 4 bases and at J to 12 bases, leaving 11 bases not matched to a gene. This CDR3 has 14 residues. Per the germline V gene, CDR1 is MNHEY and CDR2 is SMNVEV (reference sequence). CDR3 in amino acids: CASSSLAGASKLFF. CDR3 in DNA: TGTGCCAGCAGTTCATTAGCGGGTGCGAGTAAGCTGTTTTTT.

The chain joins TRBV5-5 to TRBJ2-1; no firm D call. This CDR3 has 11 amino acids. V was clipped by 0 bases and J by 14 bases, with 9 bases between them. Looked up from germline, CDR1 is SGHKS and CDR2 is YYEKEE (reference sequence). The CDR3 is CASSLVANEFF. The CDR3 nucleotides read TGTGCCAGCAGCTTGGTTGCGAACGAGTTCTTC.

This chain connects TRBV24-1 to TRBJ2-3; TRBD1 might be the D (7 bases). The CDR3 consists of 15 residues. V shed 9 bases and J shed 2 bases, with 17 bases lying between them. Germline loops: CDR1 KGHDR, CDR2 SFDVKD. CDR3 in amino acids: CATQPRQGLTDTQYF. As DNA, the CDR3 is TGTGCCACCCAGCCACGACAGGGACTCACAGATACGCAGTATTTT.

The chain uses TRBV9 and TRBJ2-7; 8 bases map to TRBD2. With 4 bases clipped from V and 2 bases from J, the junction kept 11 bases outside the gene matches. The germline CDR1 and CDR2 sequences are SGDLS and YYNGEE. This CDR3 contains 16 residues. The CDR3 protein is CASSPRSGTGTYEQYF. DNA for the CDR3: TGTGCCAGCAGCCCTCGTAGCGGGACGGGAACCTACGAGCAGTACTTC.

This rearrangement joins TRBV6-2 or TRBV6-3 to TRBJ1-1; 7 positions agree with TRBD1. V was pared by 5 bases and J by 1 base, with 13 bases of the junction left unmatched. The germline V gene encodes CDR1 MNHEY and CDR2 SVGEGT. This CDR3 contains 17 residues. The CDR3 bases are TGTGCCAGCAGTCGTGACAGGGTAGTGGAGGCGAACACTGAAGCTTTCTTT. This translates into CASSRDRVVEANTEAFF.

This clone turned up a few times. The CDR3 DNA is TGTGCCAGCAGTTCAGGGTACTACGAGCAGTACTTC. Translation gives CASSSGYYEQYF. The chain couples TRBV28 to TRBJ2-7; perhaps TRBD1 as D (5 bases). V was clipped by 4 bases and J by 3 bases, with 7 bases between them. Germline lookup yields CDR1 MDHEN and CDR2 SYDVKM. The CDR3 runs 12 residues. Full variable domain (outside the CDR3, taken from reference TRBV28 and TRBJ2-7): DVKVTQSSRYLVKRTGEKVFLECVQDMDHENMFWYRQDPGLGLRLIYFSYDVKMKEKGDIPEGYSVSREKKERFSLILESASTNQTSMYLCASSSGYYEQYFGPGTRLTVT.

V and J are TRBV10-3 and TRBJ1-2; D is unclear. This CDR3 is built from 13 residues. Trimming shortened V by 4 bases and J by 6 bases, and 12 bases separated the two germline ends. The germline V gene has CDR1 ENHRY and CDR2 SYGVKD. DNA of the CDR3: TGTGCCATCAGTGGCGATGTTAGCGATGGCTACACCTTC. This gives the protein CAISGDVSDGYTF.

This clone was found once. The V gene is TRBV7-9, the J gene TRBJ2-7, with TRBD2 as a possible D gene (7 bases). Per the germline V gene, CDR1 is SEHNR and CDR2 is FQNEAQ (reference sequence). V was pared by 1 base and J by 3 bases, with 13 bases between. This CDR3 spans 15 amino acids. CDR3 coding DNA: TGTGCCAGCAGCTTAGGAGTCGGGGGGCTCTACGAGCAGTACTTC. This sequence encodes CASSLGVGGLYEQYF.

The rearrangement links TRBV25-1 to TRBJ2-1, with D possibly matching TRBD2 (5 bases). With 2 bases removed from V and 9 bases from J, the gap between germline ends came to 8 bases. Per germline, CDR1 MGHDK and CDR2 SYGVNS. The CDR3 has 12 residues. CDR3 region: CASSELAGEQFF. Written as DNA, the CDR3 is TGTGCCAGCAGTGAACTGGCGGGTGAGCAGTTCTTC.

The rearrangement uses TRBV9 and TRBJ2-7, with TRBD1 matching 7 bases. V dropped 0 bases and J dropped 0; count of bases not matched to a gene: 12. The germline gives CDR1 SGDLS, CDR2 YYNGEE. The CDR3 extends over 18 amino acids. The chain's CDR3 is CASSVGGGIGDSSYEQYF. CDR3 in DNA: TGTGCCAGCAGCGTAGGAGGGGGAATAGGGGACAGCTCCTACGAGCAGTACTTC.

The CDR3 region has the DNA TGTGCCAGCAGTTTACTAGCGTCGGGGTCCCAGTACTTC. Its translation is CASSLLASGSQYF. The V call is TRBV27, the J call TRBJ2-5; perhaps TRBD2 as D (6 bases). This CDR3 is built from 13 residues. Germline V gene sequence: CDR1 MNHEY, CDR2 SMNVEV (reference sequence). V was trimmed by 2 bases and J by 9 bases, leaving 13 bases between them.

This sequence joins TRBV28 and TRBJ1-3; D is uncertain. CDR1 MDHEN and CDR2 SYDVKM come from the germline V gene. This CDR3 contains 16 residues. V dropped 5 bases and J dropped 4 bases, with 18 bases sitting between them. The CDR3 coding sequence is TGTGCCAGCAGTCGCCGGTCGGGAAAGGTCGGAAACACCATATATTTT. Translation: CASSRRSGKVGNTIYF. Together with reference TRBV28 and TRBJ1-3, the CDR3 gives the full variable domain: DVKVTQSSRYLVKRTGEKVFLECVQDMDHENMFWYRQDPGLGLRLIYFSYDVKMKEKGDIPEGYSVSREKKERFSLILESASTNQTSMYLCASSRRSGKVGNTIYFGEGSWLTVV.

The rearrangement joins TRBV10-3 to TRBJ1-5, with 9 bases matching TRBD1. V gave up 8 bases and J gave up 1 base; unmatched junction bases: 3. There are 14 residues in the CDR3. Germline CDR1 is ENHRY and CDR2 is SYGVKD. In DNA, the CDR3 is TGTGCCATCGCGACAGGGGGAAGCAATCAGCCCCAGCATTTT. This sequence encodes CAIATGGSNQPQHF.

This chain joins TRBV5-1 and TRBJ1-5, with D unresolved. V lost 4 bases and J lost 3, with 8 bases in between. Germline CDR1 reads SGHRS; CDR2 reads YFSETQ. The CDR3 runs to 13 residues. The chain's CDR3 is CASSPTSNQPQHF. CDR3 nucleotide sequence: TGCGCCAGCAGCCCAACTTCCAATCAGCCCCAGCATTTT. The variable domain in full, completed from reference TRBV5-1 and TRBJ1-5, reads KAGVTQTPRYLIKTRGQQVTLSCSPISGHRSVSWYQQTPGQGLQFLFEYFSETQRNKGNFPGRFSGRQFSNSRSEMNVSTLELGDSALYLCASSPTSNQPQHFGDGTRLSIL.

This chain links TRBV11-1 with TRBJ1-1; TRBD1 matches at 7 bases. Germline assignment: CDR1 SGHAT and CDR2 FQDESV (reference sequence). With V trimmed by 3 bases and J by 4 bases, 11 bases remained unmatched. The CDR3 covers 16 residues. The DNA of the CDR3 is TGTGCCAGCAGCTTTCGGACAGGACCAGGGCCCACTGAAGCTTTCTTT. Translated: CASSFRTGPGPTEAFF.

This clone showed up many times. This rearrangement joins TRBV7-2 to TRBJ2-2, with unresolved D. The CDR3 sequence is 15 residues long. V was trimmed by 4 bases and J by 4 bases, leaving 13 bases between them. Germline assignment: CDR1 SGHTA and CDR2 FQGNSA. The CDR3 DNA reads TGTGCCAGCAGCTACCGGGTCGCTGGCACCGGGGAGCTGTTTTTT. Translating it yields CASSYRVAGTGELFF.

The chain employs TRBV18 and TRBJ2-1; D is perhaps TRBD1 (5 bases). V lost 0 bases to trimming and J lost 8 bases, with 14 bases between them. Germline V gene sequence: CDR1 KGHSH, CDR2 LQKENI. CDR3 length: 15 amino acids. DNA of the CDR3: TGTGCCAGCTCACCACCTTCGAAGGGGCGAGATGAGCAGTTCTTC. This encodes CASSPPSKGRDEQFF.

The chain joins TRBV29-1 to TRBJ2-5; D may be TRBD1 (6 bases). The CDR3 consists of 12 residues. Trimming stripped 4 bases from V and 3 bases from J, with 9 bases between. Germline values: CDR1 SQVTM, CDR2 ANQGSEA. The CDR3 nucleotides read TGCAGCGTTGTTGCAGGGGAAGAGACCCAGTACTTC. Translation: CSVVAGEETQYF.

V and J are TRBV4-1 and TRBJ1-1; D unresolved. Trimming took 4 bases from V and 8 from J, leaving 11 bases between them. The CDR3 loop spans 12 amino acids. Looked up from germline, CDR1 is MGHRA and CDR2 is YSYEKL. CDR3 coding DNA: TGCGCCAGCAGCCGATTCATTGGCGAAGCTTTCTTT. Translation gives CASSRFIGEAFF.

The V and J genes are TRBV28 and TRBJ2-2; 14 bases fit TRBD2. V shed 5 bases and J 2 bases; nucleotides not matched to a gene: 10. CDR3 length: 19 amino acids. Germline CDR1 is MDHEN and CDR2 is SYDVKM. CDR3 sequence: CASSGPGLAGDVNTGELFF. DNA of the CDR3: TGTGCCAGCAGTGGGCCGGGACTAGCGGGAGATGTTAACACCGGGGAGCTGTTTTTT.

J is TRBJ2-2 and V is TRBV27; TRBD1 aligns across 8 bases. Per germline, CDR1 MNHEY and CDR2 SMNVEV (reference sequence). This CDR3 comprises 15 residues. Germline trimming cut 6 bases from V and 4 bases from J; bases unmatched to any gene: 7. CDR3 sequence reads: CASSRGQGGTGELFF. In DNA, the CDR3 is TGTGCCAGCAGCCGAGGACAGGGAGGCACCGGGGAGCTGTTTTTT.

This clone was detected only once. The CDR3 nucleotides read TGTGCCAGTAGCCCGGTCGGACTAGCGGGGGTCAATGAGCAGTTCTTC. Amino acid sequence: CASSPVGLAGVNEQFF. J is TRBJ2-1 and V is TRBV19; TRBD2 aligns across 13 bases. Germline CDR1 is LNHDA and CDR2 is SQIVND (reference sequence). The ends lost 6 bases at V and 6 bases at J; junction bases unmatched: 8. CDR3 length: 16 amino acids. Using reference TRBV19 and TRBJ2-1 for the parts outside the CDR3, the full variable domain is DGGITQSPKYLFRKEGQNVTLSCEQNLNHDAMYWYRQDPGQGLRLIYYSQIVNDFQKGDIAEGYSVSREKKESFPLTVTSAQKNPTAFYLCASSPVGLAGVNEQFFGPGTRLTVL.

The V gene is TRBV9, the J gene TRBJ2-3, with a weak D call TRBD2 (6 bases). Trimming shortened V by 4 bases and J by 4 bases, and 22 bases separated the two germline ends. Germline CDR1 and CDR2: SGDLS and YYNGEE. The CDR3 sequence is 17 residues long. This CDR3 is CASSPRGAGSGPDTQYF. The CDR3 DNA is TGTGCCAGCAGCCCCCGGGGAGCCGGGAGCGGTCCAGATACGCAGTATTTT.